This T cell receptor (beta chain) was profiled in a study of T-cell reconstitution after alpha-beta-depleted transplantation in children (dated by TCRdb to 2015 to 2016). For context, the study as a whole: Using TCR repertoire profiling, the study quantitatively followed how T-cell immune reconstitution unfolded in children after TCRalphabeta/CD19-depleted allogeneic hematopoietic cell transplantation.

For CDR1 and CDR2, the germline V gene lists SNHLY and FYNNEI. Relative to germline, V is 9 bases shorter and J is 0 bases shorter, with 9 bases between their ends. The CDR3, from cysteine to phenylalanine, totals 13 residues. Only the CDR3 part of the read is kept: 39 bases, read in frame from the first base. There are many counts of this clonotype. Its antigen remains undetermined. The sample holds no much larger clone one base away, and base qualities are not on file. Library preparation was by PCR. TCRdb records Illumina HiSeq 2500 as the sequencer. Molecular barcoding was employed in the preparation of TCR libraries, with unique molecular identifiers being used to normalize TCRbeta repertoire quantification. Using fastp trimming at Q25 and MiXCR clonotype assembly, TCRdb reanalyzed the public sequencing data and kept in-frame beta chains. Each entry merges the rows of one CDR3 protein and shows their most common DNA and genes. The sample profile shows some 240,000 distinct CDR3 sequences; more than 7.5% of them were found once. Approximately 5% of the sample is held by the ten biggest clonotypes.

This receptor was identified in a human donor who donated a stem cell graft to a child with SCID. The source material was PBMCs from the stem cell graft donor, sampled from the stem cell graft. This chain is built from TRBV2 and TRBJ2-4; the D gene is possibly TRBD2, with 5 bases matching. CDR3 loop: CASGSTAKNIQYF. In nucleotide form, the sequence is TGTGCCAGTGGGAGCACAGCCAAAAACATTCAGTACTTC.